The 6 T cell receptor beta chains below all came from one sample that was sequenced in a study of T cells after yellow fever vaccination. One entry per CDR3 protein results from TCRdb running MiXCR on the 5' RACE reads. The sample comprises hundreds of thousands of distinct CDR3 sequences, roughly 4% of which are singletons, and 23% rests with the top ten. This sample comprised PBMCs, obtained on the day of the yellow fever booster vaccination. The receptor source for this set is a man between 18 and 35 years old who received the YFV17D yellow fever vaccine.

This clonotype was picked up a small number of times. V and J are TRBV6-6 and TRBJ1-4, with no clear D. Trimming pared 8 bases from V and 8 bases from J, leaving 15 bases between. Germline V CDR1 and CDR2: MNHNY, SVGAGI (reference sequence). The CDR3 is 13 amino acids. The CDR3 DNA is TGTGCCAGCCGTCCTAACTTGGGGGAAAAACTGTTTTTT. Its translation is CASRPNLGEKLFF.

This clonotype was observed many times. CDR3: CASSLDRAGAYNEQFF. The CDR3 DNA sequence: TGTGCCAGCAGCTTAGACCGAGCGGGGGCTTACAATGAGCAGTTCTTC. The J gene is TRBJ2-1, the V gene TRBV7-6; TRBD2 agrees at 8 bases. Germline trimming cut 1 base from V and 4 bases from J; bases unmatched to any gene: 6. Per the germline V gene, CDR1 is SGHVS and CDR2 is FNYEAQ. The CDR3 covers 16 residues.

The chain uses TRBV23-1 and TRBJ2-5; a possible D gene is TRBD2 (6 bases). TRBV23-1 is marked as an open reading frame, function uncertain. This CDR3 has 16 amino acids. Trimming shortened V by 2 bases and J by 5 bases, and 18 bases separated the two germline ends. The CDR3 reads CASSQRGGAIRETQYF. CDR3 nucleotides: TGCGCCAGCAGTCAACGAGGCGGGGCCATACGGGAGACCCAGTACTTC.

This clonotype has at least ten counts. The chain couples TRBV20-1 to TRBJ1-2; D might be TRBD1 (5 bases). V was pared by 6 bases and J by 6 bases, with 17 bases between. Germline values: CDR1 DFQATT, CDR2 SNEGSKA (reference sequence). This CDR3 has 13 amino acids. In nucleotides, the CDR3 is TGCAGTGCCTCGGTTGGGGGGTGGAATGGCTACACCTTC. Amino acids: CSASVGGWNGYTF.

This clonotype has at least ten counts. J is TRBJ2-7 and V is TRBV4-3, with D maybe TRBD2 (6 bases). The CDR3 consists of 15 residues. Trimming removed 0 bases at V and 1 base at J, with 10 bases between. Germline V CDR1 and CDR2: LGHNA, YSLEER. CDR3 in DNA: TGCGCCAGCAGCCAAGATTTAGCGGAATCCTACGAGCAGTACTTC. This sequence encodes CASSQDLAESYEQYF.

This clonotype was counted between two and nine times. The chain employs TRBV5-1 and TRBJ1-2; a weak D match, TRBD1 (5 bases). CDR3 length: 12 amino acids. CDR1 SGHRS and CDR2 YFSETQ come from the germline V gene. Trimming left V 1 base short and J 6 bases short, with 7 bases between. In nucleotides, the CDR3 is TGCGCCAGCAGCTTGTACAGGCATGGCTACACCTTC. It encodes CASSLYRHGYTF.